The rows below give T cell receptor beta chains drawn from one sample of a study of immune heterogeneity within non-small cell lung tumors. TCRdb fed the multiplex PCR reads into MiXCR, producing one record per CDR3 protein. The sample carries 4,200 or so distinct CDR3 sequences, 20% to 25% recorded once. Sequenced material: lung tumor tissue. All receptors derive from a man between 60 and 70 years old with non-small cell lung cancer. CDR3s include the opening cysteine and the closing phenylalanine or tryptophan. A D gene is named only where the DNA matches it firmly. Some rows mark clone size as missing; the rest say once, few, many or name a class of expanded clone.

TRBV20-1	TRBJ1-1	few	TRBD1	TGCAGTGCCGGGACAGGTTCGTGGTACACTGAAGCTTTCTTT	CSAGTGSWYTEAFF
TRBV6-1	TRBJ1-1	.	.	TGTGCCAGCAGTGAAAGGGGTGTTAACACTGAAGCTTTCTTT	CASSERGVNTEAFF
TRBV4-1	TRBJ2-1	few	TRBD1	TGCGCCAGCAGCCGGTCCGGGACAGGGGAGCAGTTCTTC	CASSRSGTGEQFF
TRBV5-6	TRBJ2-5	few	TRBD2	TGTGCCAGCAGCTTGGAAATTAGCGGGAGGGGGACCCAGTACTTC	CASSLEISGRGTQYF
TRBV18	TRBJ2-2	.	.	TGTGCCAGCTCACCACCGCTCGTTAGGCGGGATTCCACCGGGGAGCTGTTTTTT	CASSPPLVRRDSTGELFF
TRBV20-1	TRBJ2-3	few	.	TGCAGTGCTAGAGATCGGTACGGGAATACAGATACGCAGTATTTT	CSARDRYGNTDTQYF
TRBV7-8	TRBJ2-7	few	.	TGTGCCAGCAGCTTAGTCTCGGGCTACGAGCAGTACTTC	CASSLVSGYEQYF
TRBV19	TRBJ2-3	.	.	TGTGCCAGTAGTATAGGGGGCACGAAGTATTTT	CASSIGGTKYF
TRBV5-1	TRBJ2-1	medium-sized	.	TGCGCCAGCAGCTTGAAGATTCGGGAGAAGGGGCGGAATGAGCAGTTCTTC	CASSLKIREKGRNEQFF
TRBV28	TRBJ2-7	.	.	TGTGCCAGCACTGCAGGGCTGGGAAACGAGCAGTACTTC	CASTAGLGNEQYF
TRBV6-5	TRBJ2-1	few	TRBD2	TGTGCCAGCAGTTACTCTAGCGGGAGATGGGGTGAGCAGTTCTTC	CASSYSSGRWGEQFF
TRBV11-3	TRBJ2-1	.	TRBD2	TGTGCCAGCAGCCCGGGGGGAGAGCAGTTCTTC	CASSPGGEQFF
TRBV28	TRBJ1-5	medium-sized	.	TGTGCCAGCAGGTACAGGGCAAGTGGGGCCAATAGCAATCAGCCCCAGCATTTT	CASRYRASGANSNQPQHF
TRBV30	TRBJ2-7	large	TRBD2	TGTGCCTGGGGACTAGCGGACTACGAGCAGTACTTC	CAWGLADYEQYF
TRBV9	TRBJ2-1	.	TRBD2	TGTGCCAGCAGCGTGGGTCCATCTTGGGGACTAGCGGACTACAATGAGCAGTTCTTC	CASSVGPSWGLADYNEQFF
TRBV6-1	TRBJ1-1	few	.	TGTGCCAGCAGCCTAGACAGAGGGGCTGAAGCTTTCTTT	CASSLDRGAEAFF
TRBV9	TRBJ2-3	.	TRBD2	TGTGCCAGCAGCGCCGGACTAGCGGGTCCTAGCACAGATACGCAGTATTTT	CASSAGLAGPSTDTQYF
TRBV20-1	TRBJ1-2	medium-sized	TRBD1	TGCAGTGCAGAAGACAGGGTTCGCGGCTACACCTTC	CSAEDRVRGYTF
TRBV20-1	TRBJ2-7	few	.	TGCAGTGCTACCCCGACTAGCTACGAGCAGTACTTC	CSATPTSYEQYF
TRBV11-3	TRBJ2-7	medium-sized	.	TGTGCCAGCAGCTTAGGACGAGACGAGCAGTACTTC	CASSLGRDEQYF
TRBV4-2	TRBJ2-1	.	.	TGTGCCAGCAACCAAGGGGGAGTCACCTACAATGAGCAGTTCTTC	CASNQGGVTYNEQFF
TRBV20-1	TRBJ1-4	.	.	TGCAGTGCTAGAGGCAGGGGCGAAAAACTGTTTTTT	CSARGRGEKLFF
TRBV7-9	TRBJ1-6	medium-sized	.	TGTGCCAGCAGCTTCGGAGTGTCAGACTATTCACCCCTCCACTTT	CASSFGVSDYSPLHF
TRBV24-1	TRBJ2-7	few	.	TGTGCCACCAGTGACCCCAGGGGTTCGGGGCAGTACTTC	CATSDPRGSGQYF
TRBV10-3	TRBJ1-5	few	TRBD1	TGTGCCATCAGTCCCGGTTTGTGGGACAGGGGCCTTAGCAATCAGCCCCAGCATTTT	CAISPGLWDRGLSNQPQHF
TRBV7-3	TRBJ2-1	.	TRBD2	TGTGCCAGCAGCTTACCGACGGGCGGGAGGGGGGACAATGAGCAGTTCTTC	CASSLPTGGRGDNEQFF
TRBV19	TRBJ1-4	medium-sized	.	TGTGCCAGTAATGGCGGCCGGGCTGAAAAACTGTTTTTT	CASNGGRAEKLFF
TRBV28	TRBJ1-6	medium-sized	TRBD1	TGTGCCAGCACCAAGGACAGGGGAATTTCACCCCTCCACTTT	CASTKDRGISPLHF
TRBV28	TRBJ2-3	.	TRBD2	TGTGCCAGCAGTCCCGCTAGCGGGAGGCCCCCTAGCACAGATACGCAGTATTTT	CASSPASGRPPSTDTQYF